Listed here are 7 T cell receptor beta chains from one sample, sequenced in a study of cytomegalovirus exposure and HLA in healthy donors. The PCR ran on 60 Vbeta and 13 Jbeta primers. Sequencing used immunoSEQ multiplex PCR; TCRdb keeps in-frame clones, though not all of them. The table shows about 150,000 clones, with around 74% occurring only once. Sequenced sample: PBMCs. These receptor sequences come from a man younger than 35 in good health and CMV-seronegative.

The sample holds a few counts of this clone. The CDR3 spells CASSEQGGTEAFF. CDR3 in DNA: TGTGCCAGCAGTGAACAGGGGGGTACTGAAGCTTTCTTT. The gene calls are TRBV2 and TRBJ1-1, with 7 bases lining up with TRBD1. The CDR3 consists of 13 residues. The junction had 2 bases not matched to a gene; V was cut back by 2 bases and J by 5 bases. From germline, CDR1 is SNHLY and CDR2 FYNNEI.

The V and J genes are TRBV7-9 and TRBJ2-1, with 7 bases matching TRBD1. Germline V gene data show CDR1 as SEHNR and CDR2 as FQNEAQ (reference sequence). The CDR3 length is 15 residues. Trimming cost V 5 bases and J 6 bases; bases outside gene matches: 10. CDR3 residues: CASSHRQGRSNEQFF. CDR3 nucleotides: TGTGCCAGCAGCCATCGACAGGGTCGGAGCAATGAGCAGTTCTTC. Variable domain in full (rest from reference TRBV7-9 and TRBJ2-1): DTGVSQNPRHKITKRGQNVTFRCDPISEHNRLYWYRQTLGQGPEFLTYFQNEAQLEKSRLLSDRFSAERPKGSFSTLEIQRTEQGDSAMYLCASSHRQGRSNEQFFGPGTRLTVL.

The rearrangement links TRBV25-1 to TRBJ1-1, with D possibly TRBD1 on 5 matching bases. Trimming took off 7 bases at V and 5 bases at J, with 17 bases between the two ends. From germline, CDR1 is MGHDK and CDR2 SYGVNS. CDR3 size: 14 residues. The CDR3 DNA is TGTGCCAGCACCCCTCGGGACTTAAAAACTGAAGCTTTCTTT. Protein: CASTPRDLKTEAFF. The full variable domain, rest sourced from reference TRBV25-1 and TRBJ1-1, is EADIYQTPRYLVIGTGKKITLECSQTMGHDKMYWYQQDPGMELHLIHYSYGVNSTEKGDLSSESTVSRIRTEHFPLTLESARPSHTSQYLCASTPRDLKTEAFFGQGTRLTVV.

CDR3 protein: CASSRGQGTPGANSPLHF. DNA of the CDR3: TGTGCCAGTAGTAGGGGACAGGGGACACCAGGCGCGAATTCACCCCTCCACTTT. This sequence joins TRBV19 and TRBJ1-6; 10 bases are a match to TRBD1. The CDR3 totals 18 residues. Losses at the gene ends were 4 bases for V and 7 bases for J; bases not matched to a gene: 13. Per germline, CDR1 LNHDA and CDR2 SQIVND (reference sequence).

This clone was seen only once. This chain connects TRBV27 to TRBJ1-3; D unresolved. V shed 4 bases and J shed 5 bases, with 9 bases lying between them. Germline V gene lookup returns CDR1 MNHEY and CDR2 SMNVEV (reference sequence). This CDR3 is 13 amino acids long. Written as DNA, the CDR3 is TGTGCCAGCAGTTCCCGCGACAGAAACACCATATATTTT. Residues: CASSSRDRNTIYF.

This clone was picked up one time. This sequence joins TRBV2 and TRBJ1-5; D might be TRBD1 (6 bases). Germline V gene sequence: CDR1 SNHLY, CDR2 FYNNEI. The CDR3 is 15 amino acids. Trimming shortened V by 9 bases and J by 2 bases, and 17 bases separated the two germline ends. CDR3: CASTRVWGRNQPQHF. CDR3 coding DNA: TGTGCCAGTACCCGGGTTTGGGGGCGCAATCAGCCCCAGCATTTT.

The gene calls are TRBV4-3 and TRBJ1-3; no definite D call. Germline CDR1 and CDR2: LGHNA and YSLEER. The CDR3 runs to 15 residues. V dropped 4 bases and J dropped 0 bases, with 10 bases sitting between them. The CDR3 sequence: CASSPSGHSGNTIYF. CDR3 sequence (DNA): TGCGCCAGCAGCCCCTCAGGTCACTCTGGAAACACCATATATTTT.